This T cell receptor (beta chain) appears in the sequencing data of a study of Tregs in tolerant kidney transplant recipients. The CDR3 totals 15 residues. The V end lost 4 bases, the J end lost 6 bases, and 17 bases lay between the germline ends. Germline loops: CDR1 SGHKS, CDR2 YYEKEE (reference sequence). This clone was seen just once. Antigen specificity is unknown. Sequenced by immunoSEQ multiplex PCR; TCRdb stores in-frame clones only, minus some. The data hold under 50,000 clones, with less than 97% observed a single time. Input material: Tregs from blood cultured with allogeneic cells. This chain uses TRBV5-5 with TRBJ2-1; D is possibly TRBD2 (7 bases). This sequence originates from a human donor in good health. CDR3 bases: TGTGCCAGCAGCGGGAGGCAGGGGAGGGTCAATGAGCAGTTCTTC. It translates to CASSGRQGRVNEQFF.